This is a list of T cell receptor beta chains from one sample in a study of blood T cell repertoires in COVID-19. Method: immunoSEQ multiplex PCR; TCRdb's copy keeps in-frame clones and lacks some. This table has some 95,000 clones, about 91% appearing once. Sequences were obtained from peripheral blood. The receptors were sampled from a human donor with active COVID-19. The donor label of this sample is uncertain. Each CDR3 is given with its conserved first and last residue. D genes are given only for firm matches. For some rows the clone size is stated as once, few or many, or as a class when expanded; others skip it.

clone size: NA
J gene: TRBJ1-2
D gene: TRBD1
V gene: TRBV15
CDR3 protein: CATSRATGVDGYTF
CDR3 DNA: TGTGCCACCAGCAGAGCAACAGGGGTGGATGGCTACACCTTC

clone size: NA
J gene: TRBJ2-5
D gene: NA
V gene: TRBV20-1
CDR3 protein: CGGSQEQTQYF
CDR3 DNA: TGCGGGGGGTCGCAGGAACAGACCCAGTACTTC

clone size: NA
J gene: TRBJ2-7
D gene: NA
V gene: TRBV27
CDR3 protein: CASSLRAGAFWEQYF
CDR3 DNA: TGTGCCAGCAGTTTACGAGCAGGGGCGTTTTGGGAGCAGTACTTC

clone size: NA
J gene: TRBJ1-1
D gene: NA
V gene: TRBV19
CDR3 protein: CASSIVVSGDEAFF
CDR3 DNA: TGTGCCAGTAGTATAGTGGTGTCAGGGGACGAAGCTTTCTTT

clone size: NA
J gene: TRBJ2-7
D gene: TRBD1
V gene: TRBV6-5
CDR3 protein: CASSYADRGLIEQYF
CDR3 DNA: TGTGCCAGCAGTTACGCAGACAGGGGCCTCATAGAGCAGTACTTC

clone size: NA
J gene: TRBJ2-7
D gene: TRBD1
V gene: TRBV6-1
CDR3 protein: CASSDPQGPSTYEQYF
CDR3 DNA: TGTGCCAGCAGTGACCCACAGGGGCCGAGCACCTACGAGCAGTACTTC

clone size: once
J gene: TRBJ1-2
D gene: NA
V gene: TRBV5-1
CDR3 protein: CASSSSTRGGYTF
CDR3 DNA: TGCGCCAGCAGCTCAAGTACAAGAGGGGGCTACACCTTC

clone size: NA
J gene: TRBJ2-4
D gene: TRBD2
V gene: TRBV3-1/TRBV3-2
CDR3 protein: CASSQEGLAGDLAKNIQYF
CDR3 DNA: TGTGCCAGCAGCCAAGAAGGACTAGCGGGGGACTTAGCCAAAAACATTCAGTACTTC

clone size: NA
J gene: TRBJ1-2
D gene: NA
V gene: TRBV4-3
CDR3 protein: CASSQMRAGDYGYTF
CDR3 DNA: TGCGCCAGCAGCCAAATGAGGGCGGGAGACTATGGCTACACCTTC

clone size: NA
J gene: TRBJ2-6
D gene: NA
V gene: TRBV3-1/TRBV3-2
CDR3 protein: CASSPPGSGTGANVLTF
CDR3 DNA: TGTGCCAGCAGCCCTCCCGGGTCGGGAACTGGGGCCAACGTCCTGACTTTC

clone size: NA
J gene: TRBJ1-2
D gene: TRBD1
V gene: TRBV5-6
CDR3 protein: CASSFQGGYGYTF
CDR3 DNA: TGTGCCAGCAGCTTCCAGGGGGGCTATGGCTACACCTTC

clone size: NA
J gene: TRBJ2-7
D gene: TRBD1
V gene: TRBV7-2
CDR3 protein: CASRPQGTSYEQYF
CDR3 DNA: TGTGCCAGCAGACCACAGGGGACAAGCTACGAGCAGTACTTC

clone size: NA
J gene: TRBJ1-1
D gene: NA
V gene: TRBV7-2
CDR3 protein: CASSLDPRNTEAFF
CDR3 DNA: TGTGCCAGCAGCTTAGACCCGCGGAACACTGAAGCTTTCTTT

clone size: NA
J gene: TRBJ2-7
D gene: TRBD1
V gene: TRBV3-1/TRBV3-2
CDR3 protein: CASSPGWDSFIRVQYF
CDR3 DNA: TGTGCCAGCAGCCCTGGGTGGGACAGTTTCATACGAGTGCAGTACTTC

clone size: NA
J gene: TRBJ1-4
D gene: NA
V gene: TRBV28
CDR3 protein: CASSRGTAGEKLFF
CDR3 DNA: TGTGCCAGCAGTCGCGGGACTGCAGGAGAAAAACTGTTTTTT

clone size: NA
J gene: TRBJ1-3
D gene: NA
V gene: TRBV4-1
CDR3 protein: CASSPMTGSGNTIYF
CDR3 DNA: TGCGCCAGCAGCCCGATGACAGGCTCTGGAAACACCATATATTTT

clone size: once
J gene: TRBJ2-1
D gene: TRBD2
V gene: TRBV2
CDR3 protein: CASTVAGGAREQFF
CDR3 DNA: TGTGCCAGCACAGTAGCGGGGGGGGCCCGGGAGCAGTTCTTC

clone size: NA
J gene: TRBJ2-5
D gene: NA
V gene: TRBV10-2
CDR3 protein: CASSERFSGQETQYF
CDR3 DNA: TGCGCCAGCAGTGAAAGGTTCTCGGGTCAAGAGACCCAGTACTTC

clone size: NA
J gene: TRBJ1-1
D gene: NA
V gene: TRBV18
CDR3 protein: CASSPSGGATEAFF
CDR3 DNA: TGTGCCAGCTCACCCTCGGGCGGGGCGACTGAAGCTTTCTTT

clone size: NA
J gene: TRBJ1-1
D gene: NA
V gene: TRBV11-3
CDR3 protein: CASSEQEGTEAFF
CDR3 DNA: TGTGCCAGCAGCGAACAGGAAGGGACTGAAGCTTTCTTT

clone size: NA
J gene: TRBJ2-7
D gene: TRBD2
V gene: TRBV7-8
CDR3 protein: CASSLDYAGGYTYEQYF
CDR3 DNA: TGTGCCAGCAGCTTAGACTATGCGGGGGGTTATACCTACGAGCAGTACTTC

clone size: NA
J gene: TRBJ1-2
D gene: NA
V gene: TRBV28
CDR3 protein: CASNARPNYGYTF
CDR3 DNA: TGTGCCAGCAATGCGCGTCCTAACTATGGCTACACCTTC

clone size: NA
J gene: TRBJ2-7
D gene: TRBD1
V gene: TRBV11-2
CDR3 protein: CASSSLRTGEQYF
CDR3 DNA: TGTGCCAGCAGCTCTTTACGGACAGGCGAGCAGTACTTC

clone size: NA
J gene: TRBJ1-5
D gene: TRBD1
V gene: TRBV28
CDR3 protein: CASSLKDRARSNQPQHF
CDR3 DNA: TGTGCCAGCAGTTTAAAGGACAGGGCGCGGAGCAATCAGCCCCAGCATTTT

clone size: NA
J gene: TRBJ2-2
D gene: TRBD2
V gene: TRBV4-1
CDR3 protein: CASSLTSGNTGELFF
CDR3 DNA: TGCGCCAGCAGCCTCACTAGCGGAAACACCGGGGAGCTGTTTTTT

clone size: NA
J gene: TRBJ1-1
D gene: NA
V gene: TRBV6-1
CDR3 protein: CASSEAFGRLNTEAFF
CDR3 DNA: TGTGCCAGCAGTGAAGCGTTCGGGAGGTTGAACACTGAAGCTTTCTTT

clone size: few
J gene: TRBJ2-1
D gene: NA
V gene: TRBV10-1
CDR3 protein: CASSQTINEQFF
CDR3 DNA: TGCGCCAGCAGTCAGACAATCAATGAGCAGTTCTTC

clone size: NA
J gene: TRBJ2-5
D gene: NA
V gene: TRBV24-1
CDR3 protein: CATSDGMSSTETQYF
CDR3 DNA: TGTGCCACCAGTGACGGGATGTCCTCGACGGAGACCCAGTACTTC

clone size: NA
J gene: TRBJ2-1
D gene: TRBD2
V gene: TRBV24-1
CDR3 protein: CATSPGTSGGEYNEQFF
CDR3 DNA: TGTGCCACCAGTCCCGGGACTAGCGGGGGGGAGTACAATGAGCAGTTCTTC

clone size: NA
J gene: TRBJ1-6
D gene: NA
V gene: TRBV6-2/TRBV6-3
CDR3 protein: CASSYSWQGYSPLHF
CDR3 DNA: TGTGCCAGCAGTTACTCGTGGCAGGGCTATTCACCCCTCCACTTT

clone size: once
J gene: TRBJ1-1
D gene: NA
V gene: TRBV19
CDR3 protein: CATGTGGTEAFF
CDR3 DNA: TGTGCCACCGGCACCGGGGGCACTGAAGCTTTCTTT

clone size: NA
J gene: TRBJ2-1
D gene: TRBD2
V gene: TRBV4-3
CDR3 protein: CASSFRWAGGLDEQFF
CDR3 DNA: TGCGCCAGCAGCTTTCGGTGGGCGGGGGGGTTAGATGAGCAGTTCTTC

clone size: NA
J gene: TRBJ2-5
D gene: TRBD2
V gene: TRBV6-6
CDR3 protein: CASSYSGAGVETQYF
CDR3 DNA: TGTGCCAGCAGTTACTCGGGAGCGGGGGTGGAGACCCAGTACTTC

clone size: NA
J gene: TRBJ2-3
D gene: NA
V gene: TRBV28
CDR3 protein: CASSSDKVSTDTQYF
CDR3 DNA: TGTGCCAGCAGCTCCGACAAGGTTAGCACAGATACGCAGTATTTT

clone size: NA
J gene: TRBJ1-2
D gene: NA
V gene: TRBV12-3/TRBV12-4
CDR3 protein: CASSFVPRDGYTF
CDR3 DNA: TGTGCCAGCAGTTTCGTCCCGAGGGATGGCTACACCTTC

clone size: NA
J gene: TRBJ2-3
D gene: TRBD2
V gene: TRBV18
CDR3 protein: CASSPPRGGAGADTQYF
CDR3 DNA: TGTGCCAGCTCACCACCTCGGGGGGGGGCCGGGGCAGATACGCAGTATTTT

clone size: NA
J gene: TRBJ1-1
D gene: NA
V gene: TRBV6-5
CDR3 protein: CASAVPWRQAEAFF
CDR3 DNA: TGTGCCAGCGCCGTCCCGTGGAGGCAGGCTGAAGCTTTCTTT

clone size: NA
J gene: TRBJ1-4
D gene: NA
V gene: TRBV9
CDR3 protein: CASSVDPGSNEKLFF
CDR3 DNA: TGTGCCAGCAGCGTAGATCCAGGATCTAATGAAAAACTGTTTTTT

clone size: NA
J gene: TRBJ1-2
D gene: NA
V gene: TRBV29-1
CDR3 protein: CSVARQADYGYTF
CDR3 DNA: TGCAGCGTTGCTCGACAGGCTGACTATGGCTACACCTTC

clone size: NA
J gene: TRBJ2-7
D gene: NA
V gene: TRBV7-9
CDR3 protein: CASSDPVGTPNREQYF
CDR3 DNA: TGTGCCAGCAGCGACCCTGTGGGGACACCAAATCGGGAGCAGTACTTC

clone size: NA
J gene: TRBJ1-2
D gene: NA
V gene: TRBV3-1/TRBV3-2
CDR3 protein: CASRPSGGGSLLNYGYTF
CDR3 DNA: TGTGCCAGCAGACCAAGCGGGGGGGGGTCCCTCTTAAACTATGGCTACACCTTC

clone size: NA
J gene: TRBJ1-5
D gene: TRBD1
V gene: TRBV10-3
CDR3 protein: CAISEGDRGDNQPQHF
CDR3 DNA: TGTGCCATCAGTGAGGGGGACAGGGGGGACAATCAGCCCCAGCATTTT

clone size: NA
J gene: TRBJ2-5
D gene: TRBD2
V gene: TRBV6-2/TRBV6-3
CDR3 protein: CASSYRWASGGPQETQYF
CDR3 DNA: TGTGCCAGCAGTTACCGCTGGGCTAGCGGGGGCCCGCAAGAGACCCAGTACTTC

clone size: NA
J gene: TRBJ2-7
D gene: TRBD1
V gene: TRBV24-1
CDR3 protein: CATSDLGQGYEQYF
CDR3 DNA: TGTGCCACCAGTGACCTCGGACAGGGCTACGAGCAGTACTTC

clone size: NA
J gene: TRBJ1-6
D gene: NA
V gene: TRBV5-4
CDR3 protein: CASSLGQGVNSPLHF
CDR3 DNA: TGTGCCAGCAGCTTAGGGCAGGGCGTTAATTCACCCCTCCACTTT

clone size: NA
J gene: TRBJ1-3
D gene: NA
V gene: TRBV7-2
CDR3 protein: CASSHRQLGGNTIYF
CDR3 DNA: TGTGCCAGCAGCCACCGACAGCTAGGTGGAAACACCATATATTTT

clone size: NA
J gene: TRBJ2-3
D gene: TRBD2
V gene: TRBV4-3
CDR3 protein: CASSQEVAGLAGGRRNTQYF
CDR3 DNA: TGCGCCAGCAGCCAAGAAGTGGCCGGACTAGCGGGGGGCCGAAGGAATACGCAGTATTTT

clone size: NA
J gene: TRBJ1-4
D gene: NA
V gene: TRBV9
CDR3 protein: CASSASTTNEKLFF
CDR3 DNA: TGTGCCAGCAGCGCCTCTACAACTAATGAAAAACTGTTTTTT

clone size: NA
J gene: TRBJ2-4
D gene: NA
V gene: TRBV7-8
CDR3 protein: CASSLDRVDIQYF
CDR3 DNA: TGTGCCAGCAGCTTAGACAGGGTAGACATTCAGTACTTC

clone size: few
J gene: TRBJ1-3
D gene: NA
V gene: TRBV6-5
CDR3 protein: CASKSGGNTIYF
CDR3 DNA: TGTGCCAGCAAGTCAGGGGGAAACACCATATATTTT

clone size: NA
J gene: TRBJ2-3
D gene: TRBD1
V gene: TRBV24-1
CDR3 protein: CATSSDRDDYTQYF
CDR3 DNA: TGTGCCACCAGTTCGGACAGGGACGACTATACGCAGTATTTT

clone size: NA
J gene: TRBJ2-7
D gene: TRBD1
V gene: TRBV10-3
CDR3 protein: CAISVLGQGSYEQYF
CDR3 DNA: TGTGCCATCAGCGTCCTAGGACAGGGATCCTACGAGCAGTACTTC

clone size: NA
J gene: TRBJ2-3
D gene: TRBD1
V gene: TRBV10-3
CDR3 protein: CAISEPTGNTQYF
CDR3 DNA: TGTGCCATCAGTGAGCCGACAGGGAATACGCAGTATTTT

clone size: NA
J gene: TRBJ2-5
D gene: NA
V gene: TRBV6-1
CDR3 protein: CASSGTPGLYSYQETQYF
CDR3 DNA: TGTGCCAGCAGTGGGACACCGGGACTTTACTCGTACCAAGAGACCCAGTACTTC